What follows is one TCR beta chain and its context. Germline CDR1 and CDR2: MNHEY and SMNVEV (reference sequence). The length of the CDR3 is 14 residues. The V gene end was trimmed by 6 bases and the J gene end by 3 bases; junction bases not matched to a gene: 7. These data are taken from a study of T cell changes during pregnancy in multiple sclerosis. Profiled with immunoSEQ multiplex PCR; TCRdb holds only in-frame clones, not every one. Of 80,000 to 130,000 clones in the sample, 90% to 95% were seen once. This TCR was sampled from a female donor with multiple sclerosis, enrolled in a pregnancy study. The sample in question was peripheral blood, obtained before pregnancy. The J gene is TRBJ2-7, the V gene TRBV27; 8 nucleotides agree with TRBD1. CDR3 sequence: CASSLQGAGYEQYF. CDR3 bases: TGTGCCAGCAGCCTTCAGGGGGCTGGCTACGAGCAGTACTTC.